This TCR beta chain comes out of a study of blood T cell repertoires in COVID-19. Across the whole study: Samples came from the United States, Italy and Spain, spanning acute and convalescent COVID-19. T cells, B-cell-depleted T cells, or PBMCs supplied cDNA or gDNA.

Worth noting for this clone: A junction end diverges from the germline sequence, so it may reflect a read error.

Original analysis: How many nucleated cells were present was estimated from reference gene primer amplification. TCRdb's table, derived via immunoSEQ multiplex PCR, lists solely in-frame clones and lacks some. V and J calls and clone size are copied from that table; D and trimming were computed from the DNA. This sample has 150,000 to 200,000 clones, with about four fifths found just once. Seattle cases were enrolled at active infection and followed longitudinally. Germline-derived CDR1 and CDR2 are SSHAT and FNYEAQ (reference sequence). The CDR3 totals 14 residues. The material sequenced was peripheral blood. The receptor was isolated from a woman aged 55-70 years with COVID-19, enrolled during active disease. The chain recombines TRBV7-7 with TRBJ2-7; no definite D call. The CDR3 region has the DNA TGTGCTAGCAGCCCCCTCAACTCGTACTCCCAGCAGTACTTC. Its protein product is CASSPLNSYSQQYF.